Below, one T cell receptor beta chain is given with its context. The target antigen is unknown. The CDR3 length is 13 residues. Germline CDR1 is DFQATT and CDR2 is SNEGSKA (reference sequence). The germline V and J ends were trimmed by 6 bases and 4 bases, with 14 bases remaining between them. CD8+ and CD4+ T cells circulating in blood were sequenced for TCR beta. CD8+ and CD4+ T cells were negatively isolated; TEMRA cells were FACS-enriched. Random-hexamer reverse transcription was applied to about 0.5 to 1 ug RNA. Amplification of TCR beta CDR3 used immunoSEQ multiplex PCR across 54 Vbeta and 13 Jbeta. TCRdb independently ran MiXCR on the immunoSEQ multiplex PCR reads; one entry per CDR3 protein. The sample shows about 240,000 distinct CDR3 sequences, almost 97% of them seen only once. The sample belongs to a study of CD8 T cells in Susac syndrome. Points from the study as a whole: In Susac syndrome, the CD4+ T cell repertoires did not show clonal expansion.

This sequence was found in a human donor with Susac syndrome. This rearrangement joins TRBV20-1 to TRBJ2-3, with D possibly matching TRBD2 (6 bases). The material sequenced was CD4+ T cells from PBMCs. The CDR3 protein is CSAPNPSADTQYF. The CDR3 DNA reads TGCAGTGCACCGAACCCTAGCGCAGATACGCAGTATTTT.